The next 27 T cell receptor beta chains were all read from a single sample in a study of CD4 T cells in relation to SARS-CoV-2 and coronaviruses. Profiling relied on immunoSEQ multiplex PCR, and the TCRdb table lists in-frame clones only, not all of them. The sample lists around 54,000 clones, about 91% seen once, with 0.3% to 0.5% in the top ten. The sample consisted of naive CD4+ T cells from PBMCs. The sample's subset: naive CD4+ T cells isolated by negative enrichment. The receptors derive from an adult with COVID-19.

The gene calls are TRBV7-3 and TRBJ2-1, with TRBD2 matching over 14 bases. CDR1 is SGHTA and CDR2 is FQGTGA in the germline V gene. CDR3 length equals 18 residues. J was trimmed by 0 bases and V by 5 bases; bases with no gene match: 6. The CDR3 is CASSPRGTSGSSYNEQFF. CDR3 sequence (DNA): TGTGCCAGCAGCCCCCGAGGGACTAGCGGGAGCTCCTACAATGAGCAGTTCTTC.

J is TRBJ1-1 and V is TRBV18; tentatively, D is TRBD1 (5 bases). Germline CDR1 is KGHSH and CDR2 is LQKENI. The CDR3 has 16 amino acids. V was shortened by 2 bases and J by 3 bases, with 16 bases between the two germline ends. The DNA for the CDR3 is TGTGCCAGCTCACCAACCATACTACCGGGGGACACTGAAGCTTTCTTT. Translated, it gives CASSPTILPGDTEAFF.

The chain has TRBV30 and TRBJ1-5, with D unclear. Trimming left V 3 bases short and J 1 base short, with 7 bases between. CDR3 length equals 13 residues. Germline assignment: CDR1 GTSNPN and CDR2 SVGIG (reference sequence). In DNA, the CDR3 is TGTGCCTGGAGAGCGGGGAGCAATCAGCCCCAGCATTTT. The encoded protein is CAWRAGSNQPQHF.

This chain connects TRBV10-3 to TRBJ2-1; 15 bases line up with TRBD2. The germline CDR1 and CDR2 sequences are ENHRY and SYGVKD. Trimming took 3 bases from V and 6 from J; bases not matched to a gene: 3. The CDR3 is made up of 16 amino acids. The CDR3 coding sequence is TGTGCCATCAGTGAATCGGGACTAGCGGGAGGCAATGAGCAGTTCTTC. Its translation is CAISESGLAGGNEQFF.

V is TRBV27 and J is TRBJ1-2; 8 bases fit TRBD1. Germline V lookup: CDR1 MNHEY, CDR2 SMNVEV (reference sequence). The length of the CDR3 is 17 residues. J gave up 6 bases and V 7 bases, and 19 bases lay outside the gene matches. This CDR3 is CASTLLPGQVTSDGYTF. Here the CDR3 DNA reads TGTGCCAGCACCCTTCTCCCGGGACAGGTAACCTCCGATGGCTACACCTTC.

To note about this clone: An end of the junction does not agree with germline; a read error may underlie this. The chain combines TRBV11-2 with TRBJ2-1, with D maybe TRBD2 (5 bases). CDR3 length equals 17 residues. The germline V gene encodes CDR1 SGHAT and CDR2 FQNNGV. The chain's CDR3 is CASRLGGGRSSYNEQFF. CDR3 bases: TGTGCCAGCAGATTAGGTGGCGGGCGGAGCTCCTACAATGAGCAGTTCTTC.

The genes are TRBV28 and TRBJ2-7, with D uncertain. This CDR3 contains 17 residues. CDR1 is MDHEN, CDR2 SYDVKM, per germline. V lost 6 bases to trimming and J lost 3 bases, with 24 bases between them. In DNA form, the CDR3 reads TGTGCCAGCAGGTGGAGTACCGGTCGGTACAGTAGCTACGAGCAGTACTTC. Protein product: CASRWSTGRYSSYEQYF.

This chain joins TRBV10-3 and TRBJ1-2, with 7 bases identical to TRBD1. The V segment lost 2 bases and the J segment 0 bases; nucleotides outside the gene matches: 6. The CDR3 has 16 residues. Germline values: CDR1 ENHRY, CDR2 SYGVKD. CDR3 sequence (DNA): TGTGCCATCAGTGAGGATTACAGGGGACCTAACTATGGCTACACCTTC. Residues: CAISEDYRGPNYGYTF.

The CDR3 is CASSLAQGYIQYF. CDR3 nucleotide sequence: TGTGCCAGCAGCTTAGCGCAGGGTTACATTCAGTACTTC. The gene calls are TRBV7-9 and TRBJ2-4; a weak D match, TRBD1 (5 bases). V lost 0 bases and J 8 bases, leaving 8 bases between the germline ends. From germline, CDR1 is SEHNR and CDR2 FQNEAQ (reference sequence). The CDR3 is made up of 13 amino acids.

CDR3: CASSVPGAGQDTDTQYF. CDR3 nucleotide sequence: TGTGCCAGCAGCGTACCCGGAGCGGGACAGGACACAGATACGCAGTATTTT. The V gene is TRBV9, the J gene TRBJ2-3; tentatively, D is TRBD1 (8 bases). V was pared by 1 base and J by 2 bases, with 17 bases between. The CDR3 extends over 17 amino acids. CDR1 is SGDLS and CDR2 is YYNGEE in the germline V gene.

This rearrangement joins TRBV7-9 to TRBJ2-2; 8 nucleotides agree with TRBD1. CDR3 length equals 16 residues. The V segment lost 8 bases and the J segment 0 bases; nucleotides outside the gene matches: 8. The V gene's germline CDR1 is SEHNR and CDR2 FQNEAQ (reference sequence). The DNA of the CDR3 is TGTGCCAGCGTCCCGGCAGGGGGCGCGAACACCGGGGAGCTGTTTTTT. As protein: CASVPAGGANTGELFF.

The chain has TRBV6-6 and TRBJ2-7; the D gene could be TRBD1 or TRBD2 (5 bases each). The germline V gene encodes CDR1 MNHNY and CDR2 SVGAGI (reference sequence). The germline V and J ends were trimmed by 6 bases and 6 bases, with 15 bases remaining between them. This CDR3 has 13 amino acids. CDR3 in DNA: TGTGCCAGCAGCTCCGGGACCCACTCCGAGCAGTACTTC. Its protein is CASSSGTHSEQYF.

V is TRBV10-2 and J is TRBJ1-6; TRBD1 is a possible D gene (5 bases). Looked up from germline, CDR1 is WSHSY and CDR2 is SAAADI. V lost 2 bases and J lost 2, with 10 bases in between. The CDR3 runs to 16 residues. The CDR3 protein is CASSEGGITYNSPLHF. The CDR3 nucleotides are TGCGCCAGCAGTGAGGGGGGAATTACCTATAATTCACCCCTCCACTTT.

This clone came up once. V gene TRBV18 combines with J gene TRBJ2-1, with D unclear. The V and J ends lost 0 bases and 0 bases respectively, with 9 bases between them. CDR3 length: 16 residues. Germline lookup yields CDR1 KGHSH and CDR2 LQKENI. Here the CDR3 reads CASSPPVWSSYNEQFF. In DNA form, the CDR3 reads TGTGCCAGCTCACCACCCGTCTGGAGCTCCTACAATGAGCAGTTCTTC. Looking up the rest from reference TRBV18 and TRBJ2-1 gives the full variable domain: NAGVMQNPRHLVRRRGQEARLRCSPMKGHSHVYWYRQLPEEGLKFMVYLQKENIIDESGMPKERFSAEFPKEGPSILRIQQVVRGDSAAYFCASSPPVWSSYNEQFFGPGTRLTVL.

The chain combines TRBV7-2 with TRBJ2-3; 10 positions match TRBD2. V was clipped by 2 bases and J by 1 base; unmatched bases: 6. The CDR3 sequence is 17 residues long. Germline V gene data show CDR1 as SGHTA and CDR2 as FQGNSA. The CDR3 region has the DNA TGTGCCAGCAGCTTAAGAGGACTAGCGGAACGCACAGATACGCAGTATTTT. Its translation: CASSLRGLAERTDTQYF.

This clone showed up just a few times. The chain joins TRBV5-8 to TRBJ1-2; D not resolved. Deletions cut 2 bases from V and 6 bases from J, with 5 bases between. Germline CDR1 is SGHTS and CDR2 is YDEGEE. The CDR3 spans 11 residues. As DNA, the CDR3 is TGTGCCAGCAGCTTTTTAGATGGCTACACCTTC. Protein: CASSFLDGYTF.

This sequence joins TRBV6-1 and TRBJ2-2; TRBD2 aligns across 7 bases. The J segment lost 4 bases and the V segment lost 3 bases, leaving 8 bases of the junction unmatched. CDR3 length: 16 amino acids. Germline CDR1 reads MNHNS; CDR2 reads SASEGT. CDR3 in amino acids: CASSDFSGRSTGELFF. The CDR3 nucleotides read TGTGCCAGCAGTGACTTTAGCGGGCGTAGCACCGGGGAGCTGTTTTTT.

V usage is TRBV7-2 and J usage is TRBJ2-3, with D perhaps TRBD2 (6 bases). The germline V gene has CDR1 SGHTA and CDR2 FQGNSA. The CDR3 length is 15 residues. V lost 0 bases and J lost 6, with 13 bases in between. This CDR3 is CASSLALRGGDTQYF. DNA of the CDR3: TGTGCCAGCAGCTTAGCGTTACGTGGGGGGGATACGCAGTATTTT. The full variable domain, in which reference TRBV7-2 and TRBJ2-3 provide the parts outside the CDR3, is GAGVSQSPSNKVTEKGKDVELRCDPISGHTALYWYRQSLGQGLEFLIYFQGNSAPDKSGLPSDRFSAERTGGSVSTLTIQRTQQEDSAVYLCASSLALRGGDTQYFGPGTRLTVL.

The chain couples TRBV5-4 to TRBJ2-5; unclear D gene. In germline, CDR1 is SGHNT, CDR2 YYREEE (reference sequence). Trimming stripped 4 bases from V and 2 bases from J, with 15 bases between. The CDR3 consists of 15 residues. CDR3 in amino acids: CASSPRDTRQETQYF. CDR3 DNA sequence: TGTGCCAGCAGCCCCCGAGACACACGACAAGAGACCCAGTACTTC. Full variable domain (remainder filled in from reference TRBV5-4 and TRBJ2-5): ETGVTQSPTHLIKTRGQQVTLRCSSQSGHNTVSWYQQALGQGPQFIFQYYREEENGRGNFPPRFSGLQFPNYSSELNVNALELDDSALYLCASSPRDTRQETQYFGPGTRLLVL.

The chain uses TRBV11-2 and TRBJ2-7; the D gene is possibly TRBD1 (6 bases). The CDR3 consists of 16 residues. The V gene's germline CDR1 is SGHAT and CDR2 FQNNGV. Trimming removed 1 base from V and 3 bases from J, with 16 bases in between. Here the CDR3 reads CASSLGQDSSFYEQYF. For the CDR3, the DNA is TGTGCCAGCAGCTTAGGGCAGGACAGCTCTTTCTACGAGCAGTACTTC.

The chain has TRBV18 and TRBJ1-1; the D gene is possibly TRBD1 (5 bases). CDR1 and CDR2 (germline): KGHSH, LQKENI. V was pared by 4 bases and J by 3 bases, with 15 bases between. The CDR3 is 15 amino acids. In DNA, the CDR3 is TGTGCCAGCTCACGGCCTAATGCAGGGCACACTGAAGCTTTCTTT. Its protein product is CASSRPNAGHTEAFF.

The chain is built from TRBV18 and TRBJ2-5, with D unresolved. Trimming took 1 base from V and 4 from J, leaving 7 bases between them. This CDR3 has 13 amino acids. Per the germline V gene, CDR1 is KGHSH and CDR2 is LQKENI. The CDR3 DNA reads as TGTGCCAGCTCACCACTAGGACGAGAGACCCAGTACTTC. This gives the protein CASSPLGRETQYF.

The DNA for the CDR3 is TGTGCCAGCAGTTTAAAAACGGGAATCTCTGGGGCCAACGTCCTGACTTTC. It translates to CASSLKTGISGANVLTF. The chain couples TRBV28 to TRBJ2-6; D is perhaps TRBD2 (5 bases). This CDR3 is 17 amino acids long. Deletions cut 2 bases from V and 0 bases from J, with 11 bases between. The germline CDR1 and CDR2 sequences are MDHEN and SYDVKM.

This chain joins TRBV5-1 and TRBJ2-2; 7 bases are a match to TRBD1. The germline CDR1 and CDR2 sequences are SGHRS and YFSETQ. There are 14 residues in the CDR3. The V gene end was trimmed by 3 bases and the J gene end by 5 bases; junction bases not matched to a gene: 4. The CDR3 sequence: CASSSGQATGELFF. DNA of the CDR3: TGCGCCAGCAGCTCTGGACAGGCAACCGGGGAGCTGTTTTTT. Complete variable domain (other parts from reference TRBV5-1 and TRBJ2-2): KAGVTQTPRYLIKTRGQQVTLSCSPISGHRSVSWYQQTPGQGLQFLFEYFSETQRNKGNFPGRFSGRQFSNSRSEMNVSTLELGDSALYLCASSSGQATGELFFGEGSRLTVL.

The rearrangement links TRBV29-1 to TRBJ2-5, with 10 bases that match TRBD1. The CDR3 has 15 residues. In germline, CDR1 is SQVTM, CDR2 ANQGSEA. The V gene end was trimmed by 7 bases and the J gene end by 5 bases; junction bases not matched to a gene: 13. CDR3 residues: CSGCRDRGLEETQYF. The DNA of the CDR3 is TGCAGCGGATGCCGGGACAGGGGATTGGAGGAGACCCAGTACTTC.

The V call is TRBV4-3, the J call TRBJ2-1, with D perhaps being TRBD1 or TRBD2 (6 bases each). CDR3 length equals 15 residues. V lost 2 bases, J lost 6 bases, and 14 bases lay in between. CDR1 LGHNA and CDR2 YSLEER come from the germline V gene. The CDR3 sequence is CASSQWPGARNEQFF. The CDR3 DNA is TGCGCCAGCAGCCAATGGCCGGGGGCGCGCAATGAGCAGTTCTTC.

The chain recombines TRBV28 with TRBJ2-2, with D possibly being TRBD1 (6 bases). CDR3 size: 16 residues. Per germline, CDR1 MDHEN and CDR2 SYDVKM. V dropped 5 bases and J dropped 2 bases, with 15 bases sitting between them. CDR3 DNA sequence: TGTGCCAGCAGTACTGGGGGCAGGGGAAACACCGGGGAGCTGTTTTTT. Translation gives CASSTGGRGNTGELFF.